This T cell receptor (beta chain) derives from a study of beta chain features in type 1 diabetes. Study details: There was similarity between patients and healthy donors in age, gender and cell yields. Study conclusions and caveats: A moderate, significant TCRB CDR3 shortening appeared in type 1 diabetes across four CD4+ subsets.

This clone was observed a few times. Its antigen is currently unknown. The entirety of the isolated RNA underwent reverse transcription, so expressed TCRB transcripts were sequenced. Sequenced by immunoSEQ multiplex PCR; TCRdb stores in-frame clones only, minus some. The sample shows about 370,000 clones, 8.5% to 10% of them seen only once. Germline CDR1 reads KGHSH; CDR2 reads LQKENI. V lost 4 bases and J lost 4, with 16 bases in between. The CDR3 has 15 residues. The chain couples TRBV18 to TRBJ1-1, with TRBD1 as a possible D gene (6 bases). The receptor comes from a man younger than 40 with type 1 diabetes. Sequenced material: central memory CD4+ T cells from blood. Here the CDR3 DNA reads TGTGCCAGCTCACGGTCCAGGGGCGAGGGCACTGAAGCTTTCTTT. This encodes CASSRSRGEGTEAFF.